The present T cell receptor (beta chain) was sequenced within a study of blood T cell repertoires in COVID-19. Study as a whole: The analysed material was cDNA or gDNA that came from T cells, B-cell-depleted T cells, or PBMCs.

The germline V gene encodes CDR1 MNHEY and CDR2 SVGAGI. V was pared by 6 bases and J by 1 base, with 6 bases of the junction left unmatched. This CDR3 is 14 amino acids long. Authors' methods: Using reference gene primer amplification, nucleated cell counts were estimated. Using immunoSEQ multiplex PCR, the repertoire was profiled, and TCRdb retains in-frame clones only, with some absent. D and trimming come from the DNA, and the V and J calls and clone size come from that table. Counted here are over 200,000 clones, approximately 79% occurring once; the ten biggest clones make up about 5%. Sequencing was performed on peripheral blood. V usage is TRBV6-5 and J usage is TRBJ2-7, with 7 bases that match TRBD1. The sequence was obtained from a human donor in a cohort sampled during active COVID-19. CDR3 DNA sequence: TGTGCCAGCAGCACAGGGGTTGCGTCCTACGAGCAGTACTTC. It translates to CASSTGVASYEQYF.